This T cell receptor (beta chain) came from a study of T cell responses to AZD1222 COVID-19 vaccine. Study-wide results and limits: Donors were mostly white British, more females; clonal diversity possibly underestimated. The study identified only five or six AZD1222 recipients as seropositive at baseline.

The germline V gene has CDR1 SGHAT and CDR2 FQNNGV. V shed 5 bases, J shed 0 bases, and the junction held 6 bases outside the gene matches. CDR3 size: 15 residues. In its sample, this clone was seen once. Its matching antigen is unknown. Clones were read by immunoSEQ multiplex PCR, and TCRdb kept only the in-frame ones, dropping some. This sample has 140,000 or so clones, with around 90% found just once. This receptor was identified in an adult who received the MenACWY meningococcal vaccine as a control. V usage is TRBV11-2 and J usage is TRBJ1-1, with TRBD1 matching 7 bases. The sample in question was peripheral blood, obtained 28 days after the second dose of the MenACWY control vaccine. DNA for the CDR3: TGTGCCAGCAGCACGACAGGGAGACTGAACACTGAAGCTTTCTTT. It encodes CASSTTGRLNTEAFF.